These 18 T cell receptor beta chains originate from one sample sequenced in a study of blood T cell repertoires in COVID-19. Measured with immunoSEQ multiplex PCR; TCRdb has only the in-frame clones, and not every one. The sample has approximately 150,000 clones, approximately 85% seen once; the top ten hold less than 2%. Sequences were obtained from peripheral blood. The receptors originated from a man between 65 and 85 years old with acute or convalescent COVID-19.

Note on this clone: Other nucleotide sequences in the sample specify the same CDR3. The rearrangement uses TRBV27 and TRBJ1-6; 9 bases line up with TRBD1. This CDR3 is 15 amino acids long. After removal of 5 bases from V and 7 bases from J, the junction contained 6 bases not matched to a gene. Germline CDR1 and CDR2: MNHEY and SMNVEV (reference sequence). CDR3 DNA: TGTGCCAGCAGTCGGACAGGGGTTGGAAATTCACCCCTCCACTTT. It translates to CASSRTGVGNSPLHF.

J is TRBJ2-3 and V is TRBV3-1 (or the pseudogene TRBV3-2); no reliable D call. CDR3 length equals 14 residues. The V and J ends lost 0 bases and 7 bases respectively, with 11 bases between them. Germline assignment: CDR1 LGHDT and CDR2 YNNKEL (reference sequence). The CDR3 DNA reads as TGTGCCAGCAGCCAAGAGGGCACTTCAAATACGCAGTATTTT. Amino acids: CASSQEGTSNTQYF.

The J gene is TRBJ2-3, the V gene TRBV10-3, with 7 bases identical to TRBD1. The V and J ends lost 2 bases and 0 bases, in that order; junction bases with no gene match: 2. Germline-derived CDR1 and CDR2 are ENHRY and SYGVKD. The CDR3 runs to 15 residues. The CDR3 reads CAISEGQASTDTQYF. The CDR3 DNA is TGTGCCATCAGTGAGGGACAGGCTAGCACAGATACGCAGTATTTT.

This sequence joins TRBV27 and TRBJ1-5, with D hard to call. This CDR3 contains 16 residues. CDR1 and CDR2 (germline): MNHEY, SMNVEV (reference sequence). V lost 4 bases to trimming and J lost 2 bases, with 15 bases between them. CDR3 coding DNA: TGTGCCAGCAGTTCGGTCGGGGTTTGGGGCAATCAGCCCCAGCATTTT. It yields the protein CASSSVGVWGNQPQHF.

V gene TRBV24-1 combines with J gene TRBJ2-1, with a weak D call TRBD2 (6 bases). Germline-derived CDR1 and CDR2 are KGHDR and SFDVKD. The CDR3 is 13 residues long. The V and J ends lost 0 bases and 10 bases respectively, with 9 bases between them. This CDR3 reads CATSDLRRGEQFF. The CDR3, as DNA: TGTGCCACCAGTGATTTGCGGAGGGGCGAGCAGTTCTTC.

The V call is TRBV28, the J call TRBJ1-5; maybe TRBD1 (5 bases). The CDR3 covers 14 residues. From germline, CDR1 is MDHEN and CDR2 SYDVKM. V was clipped by 6 bases and J by 7 bases, with 16 bases between them. The CDR3 coding sequence is TGTGCCAGCAGGGCGGGGCAGGGCGGCCAGCCCCAGCATTTT. Residues: CASRAGQGGQPQHF.

This clone was picked up one time. This sequence joins TRBV10-3 and TRBJ1-1; D is unclear. CDR1 and CDR2 from the germline V gene are ENHRY and SYGVKD. The V and J ends lost 3 bases and 1 base respectively, with 12 bases between them. The length of the CDR3 is 15 residues. CDR3 amino acids: CAISDVTTRNTEAFF. The CDR3 coding sequence is TGTGCCATCAGTGATGTCACTACAAGGAACACTGAAGCTTTCTTT.

The rearrangement uses TRBV7-9 and TRBJ2-4; 10 bases are shared with TRBD1. Trimming removed 5 bases from V and 7 bases from J; junction bases left unmatched: 5. This CDR3 region has 14 residues. The V gene's germline CDR1 is SEHNR and CDR2 FQNEAQ (reference sequence). The CDR3 sequence: CASSPGTGVNIQYF. CDR3 in DNA: TGTGCCAGCAGCCCCGGGACAGGGGTTAACATTCAGTACTTC.

The chain employs TRBV19 and TRBJ1-2, with TRBD1 identical over 8 bases. This CDR3 region has 14 residues. Trimming took 8 bases from V and 4 from J; bases not matched to a gene: 9. From germline, CDR1 is LNHDA and CDR2 SQIVND (reference sequence). The CDR3 region is CASRVTGAGYGYTF. The CDR3 bases are TGTGCCAGTCGGGTGACAGGGGCGGGCTATGGCTACACCTTC.

The chain couples TRBV5-1 to TRBJ2-5; D is unclear. Germline V gives CDR1 SGHRS, CDR2 YFSETQ. The CDR3 length is 16 residues. V was clipped by 5 bases and J by 1 base, with 18 bases between them. The CDR3 reads CASSLTSGYLQETQYF. For the CDR3, the DNA is TGCGCCAGCAGTTTGACTTCCGGGTACCTCCAAGAGACCCAGTACTTC. Supplemented by reference TRBV5-1 and TRBJ2-5, the full variable domain reads KAGVTQTPRYLIKTRGQQVTLSCSPISGHRSVSWYQQTPGQGLQFLFEYFSETQRNKGNFPGRFSGRQFSNSRSEMNVSTLELGDSALYLCASSLTSGYLQETQYFGPGTRLLVL.

On this clone: Other DNA sequences in the same sample also yield this CDR3. This rearrangement joins TRBV5-1 to TRBJ2-1; 9 nucleotides agree with TRBD2. V dropped 0 bases and J dropped 2; count of bases not matched to a gene: 0. The CDR3 is 15 residues long. Per the germline V gene, CDR1 is SGHRS and CDR2 is YFSETQ. Written as DNA, the CDR3 is TGCGCCAGCAGCTTGGTAGCGGGAGCCTACAATGAGCAGTTCTTC. This sequence encodes CASSLVAGAYNEQFF. The full variable domain, with the rest looked up from reference TRBV5-1 and TRBJ2-1, is KAGVTQTPRYLIKTRGQQVTLSCSPISGHRSVSWYQQTPGQGLQFLFEYFSETQRNKGNFPGRFSGRQFSNSRSEMNVSTLELGDSALYLCASSLVAGAYNEQFFGPGTRLTVL.

This chain connects TRBV19 to TRBJ2-2, with 9 bases matching TRBD1. After removal of 5 bases from V and 3 bases from J, the junction contained 4 bases not matched to a gene. The germline V gene encodes CDR1 LNHDA and CDR2 SQIVND (reference sequence). There are 15 residues in the CDR3. For the CDR3, the DNA is TGTGCCAGTAGTTACAGGGGGCGAGACACCGGGGAGCTGTTTTTT. Its protein is CASSYRGRDTGELFF. The complete variable domain, with remaining parts taken from reference TRBV19 and TRBJ2-2, reads DGGITQSPKYLFRKEGQNVTLSCEQNLNHDAMYWYRQDPGQGLRLIYYSQIVNDFQKGDIAEGYSVSREKKESFPLTVTSAQKNPTAFYLCASSYRGRDTGELFFGEGSRLTVL.

The chain employs TRBV28 and TRBJ2-7; 8 nucleotides match TRBD1. Germline V CDR1 and CDR2: MDHEN, SYDVKM. The CDR3 sequence is 17 residues long. V trimming: 3 bases; J trimming: 5 bases; junction bases outside the gene matches: 15. The CDR3 bases are TGTGCCAGCAGTTTGGGCTCCTTAGGACAGGGCTTTAACGAGCAGTACTTC. This codes for CASSLGSLGQGFNEQYF.

This clone appeared a single time. The rearrangement uses TRBV5-1 and TRBJ2-7, with TRBD2 matching 10 bases. The CDR3 has 16 amino acids. V was pared by 1 base and J by 0 bases, with 4 bases of the junction left unmatched. CDR1 is SGHRS, CDR2 YFSETQ, per germline. Here the CDR3 reads CASSLLAGESSYEQYF. DNA for the CDR3: TGCGCCAGCAGCTTGCTAGCGGGAGAGAGCTCCTACGAGCAGTACTTC. The whole variable domain, remainder taken from reference TRBV5-1 and TRBJ2-7, is KAGVTQTPRYLIKTRGQQVTLSCSPISGHRSVSWYQQTPGQGLQFLFEYFSETQRNKGNFPGRFSGRQFSNSRSEMNVSTLELGDSALYLCASSLLAGESSYEQYFGPGTRLTVT.

The genes are TRBV6-1 and TRBJ2-5; D gene uncertain. CDR3 length: 10 residues. The V end lost 3 bases, the J end lost 11 bases, and 7 bases lay between the germline ends. The germline V gene has CDR1 MNHNS and CDR2 SASEGT. The CDR3 protein is CASSDPRQYF. The CDR3 nucleotides read TGTGCCAGCAGTGACCCCCGGCAGTACTTC.

This chain joins TRBV28 and TRBJ2-7; D perhaps matches TRBD1 (5 bases). Trimming pared 5 bases from V and 5 bases from J, leaving 19 bases between. This CDR3 region has 15 residues. The germline V gene encodes CDR1 MDHEN and CDR2 SYDVKM. Written as DNA, the CDR3 is TGTGCCAGCAGTAAAGGGGCGATGCGTACCCACGAGCAGTACTTC. This codes for CASSKGAMRTHEQYF.

The chain employs TRBV5-6 and TRBJ1-2; D may be TRBD1 (6 bases). Trimming shortened V by 0 bases and J by 6 bases, and 9 bases separated the two germline ends. Germline CDR1 reads SGHDT; CDR2 reads YYEEEE. The CDR3 consists of 13 residues. CDR3 in amino acids: CASSLGGGDGYTF. The CDR3 coding sequence is TGTGCCAGCAGCTTGGGTGGGGGCGATGGCTACACCTTC.

This clone was detected a few times. Relative to the germline gene, one junction end is altered; a read error may explain this. The V call is TRBV30, the J call TRBJ1-2, with a tentative D call TRBD1 (6 bases). CDR1 GTSNPN and CDR2 SVGIG come from the germline V gene (reference sequence). CDR3 length: 11 residues. The CDR3 DNA reads as TGTGCCTGGAGGTCCGGGACACACAAGCTCTTC. Translated: CAWRSGTHKLF. Complete variable domain (other parts from reference TRBV30 and TRBJ1-2): SQTIHQWPATLVQPVGSPLSLECTVEGTSNPNLYWYRQAAGRGLQLLFYSVGIGQISSEVPQNLSASRPQDRQFILSSKKLLLSDSGFYLCAWRSGTHKLFGSGTRLTVV.